The clone carrying this T cell receptor beta chain was detected ten times or more. Its antigen is unidentified. This entry is derived from a study of molecular identifiers for immune sequencing clone quantification. Findings and limits, study-wide: Effector cells kept over 97% of their molecules in clones above 20 RNA copies, while naive cells kept under 1% there.

Germline CDR1 and CDR2: SQVTM and ANQGSEA. There are 13 residues in the CDR3. Trimming took off 7 bases at V and 3 bases at J, with 15 bases between the two ends. TCRdb recomputed calls from the PCR reads with MiXCR, one row per CDR3 protein. The sample has more than 300,000 distinct CDR3 sequences, roughly 23% seen once. Between roughly 20,000 and 1,100,000 sorted cells, with 10%, 30% or 50% RNA, yielded naive CD8 libraries. This chain connects TRBV29-1 to TRBJ1-1; weak D call: TRBD1 (6 bases). Sequenced: naive CD8+ T cells from blood, with Jurkat cell RNA spiked in. Described subset: FACS-sorted CD8+CD4-CCR7+CD45RA+ naive T cells. This TCR derives from a human donor in good health. Some libraries in this study had Jurkat cell RNA spiked in. DNA for the CDR3: TGCAGCGCCCTGACAGGAGGGGACACTGAAGCTTTCTTT. Residues: CSALTGGDTEAFF.